This TCR beta chain is drawn from a study of blood T cell repertoires in COVID-19. Study-wide background: Collection of acute and convalescent COVID-19 samples took place in the United States, Italy and Spain. In each case, the material was cDNA or gDNA derived from T cells, B-cell-depleted T cells, or PBMCs.

Libraries were prepared by immunoSEQ multiplex PCR; TCRdb keeps only in-frame clonotypes and omits some of them. This table holds around 340,000 clones, around 83% found once. The CDR3 length is 13 residues. Germline V gene data show CDR1 as SSHAT and CDR2 as FNYEAQ (reference sequence). V gave up 5 bases and J gave up 6 bases; unmatched junction bases: 5. This chain joins TRBV7-7 and TRBJ2-7; 9 bases agree with TRBD1. Material for sequencing was peripheral blood. This clonotype originated in a man aged 25 to 40 with active or convalescent COVID-19. The CDR3 DNA follows: TGTGCCAGCAGCCTAGGACAGGGGATCGAGCAGTACTTC. Residues: CASSLGQGIEQYF.